Below, 15 T cell receptor beta chains from the same sample are listed, as sequenced in a study of T cell responses to AZD1222 COVID-19 vaccine. Here immunoSEQ multiplex PCR was the method, and the copy in TCRdb shows in-frame clones only, minus some. The sample contains some 130,000 clones, about nine tenths of which appear only once. This material consisted of peripheral blood, taken on day 0 of AZD1222 vaccination. These receptors came from an adult in good health.

The chain uses TRBV7-2 and TRBJ1-2; tentatively, D is TRBD1 (6 bases). V lost 5 bases and J 8 bases, leaving 15 bases between the germline ends. Germline V gene data show CDR1 as SGHTA and CDR2 as FQGNSA. CDR3 length equals 13 residues. The CDR3 DNA reads TGTGCCAGCAGCCCCGACAGGTTCGAGGGCTACACCTTC. Translated, it gives CASSPDRFEGYTF. Supplemented by reference TRBV7-2 and TRBJ1-2, the full variable domain reads GAGVSQSPSNKVTEKGKDVELRCDPISGHTALYWYRQSLGQGLEFLIYFQGNSAPDKSGLPSDRFSAERTGGSVSTLTIQRTQQEDSAVYLCASSPDRFEGYTFGSGTRLTVV.

This clone came up once. This chain joins TRBV3-1 (or the pseudogene TRBV3-2) and TRBJ2-7, with 9 bases matching TRBD1. The CDR3 is 14 amino acids. Germline CDR1 is LGHDT and CDR2 is YNNKEL (reference sequence). Trimming cost V 6 bases and J 4 bases; bases outside gene matches: 7. This CDR3 reads CASSYPGTGYEQYF. CDR3 sequence (DNA): TGTGCCAGCAGTTATCCCGGGACAGGGTACGAGCAGTACTTC.

V gene TRBV19 combines with J gene TRBJ2-7; D unclear. Deletions cut 5 bases from V and 3 bases from J, with 11 bases between. Germline assignment: CDR1 LNHDA and CDR2 SQIVND (reference sequence). The CDR3 sequence is 13 residues long. The CDR3 DNA reads as TGTGCCAGTAGTTCTAGGGAACTCTACGAGCAGTACTTC. Translated: CASSSRELYEQYF.

V is TRBV7-2 and J is TRBJ1-2; D not resolved. Looked up from germline, CDR1 is SGHTA and CDR2 is FQGNSA. Trimming left V 0 bases short and J 14 bases short, with 13 bases between. The CDR3 length is 12 residues. CDR3 nucleotides: TGTGCCAGCAGCTTAGCGCGGTACGCGGGGACCTTC. Translating gives CASSLARYAGTF.

The V and J genes are TRBV5-5 and TRBJ1-2, with TRBD1 matching 7 bases. The CDR3 contains 14 residues. The trim removed 4 bases at V and 5 bases at J, leaving 8 bases unmatched. Germline CDR1 and CDR2: SGHKS and YYEKEE (reference sequence). DNA of the CDR3: TGTGCCAGCAGCCGTGACAGGGCCTCATATGGCTACACCTTC. It specifies CASSRDRASYGYTF. The variable domain in full, completed from reference TRBV5-5 and TRBJ1-2, reads DAGVTQSPTHLIKTRGQQVTLRCSPISGHKSVSWYQQVLGQGPQFIFQYYEKEERGRGNFPDRFSARQFPNYSSELNVNALLLGDSALYLCASSRDRASYGYTFGSGTRLTVV.

The chain is built from TRBV6-1 and TRBJ2-7, with D perhaps matching TRBD2 (6 bases). V dropped 5 bases and J dropped 3 bases, with 8 bases sitting between them. The CDR3 has 12 residues. Germline CDR1 MNHNS, CDR2 SASEGT. CDR3 sequence: CASSLTSYEQYF. CDR3 DNA: TGTGCCAGCAGTCTGACTAGCTACGAGCAGTACTTC.

J is TRBJ1-3 and V is TRBV7-2; D unresolved. Trimming cost V 8 bases and J 4 bases, with 9 bases left between them. CDR3 length: 12 amino acids. In germline, CDR1 is SGHTA, CDR2 FQGNSA. The CDR3 reads CASQLGGNTIYF. DNA for the CDR3: TGTGCCAGCCAGCTTGGAGGAAACACCATATATTTT.

V gene TRBV11-2 combines with J gene TRBJ2-6; 9 bases line up with TRBD1. Germline V gene lookup returns CDR1 SGHAT and CDR2 FQNNGV. The CDR3 consists of 18 residues. The trim removed 3 bases at V and 4 bases at J, leaving 10 bases unmatched. The CDR3: CASSFSVQGAIGANVLTF. The DNA of the CDR3 is TGTGCCAGCAGCTTTAGTGTACAGGGGGCAATCGGGGCCAACGTCCTGACTTTC.

The chain has TRBV6-5 and TRBJ1-2; maybe TRBD1 (5 bases). The CDR3 loop spans 15 amino acids. In germline, CDR1 is MNHEY, CDR2 SVGAGI. The germline V and J ends were trimmed by 4 bases and 6 bases, with 18 bases remaining between them. The CDR3 nucleotides read TGTGCCAGCAGTTGGGCAGGGCCCAAGGCAGATGGCTACACCTTC. It specifies CASSWAGPKADGYTF.

This sequence joins TRBV5-1 and TRBJ2-5; 7 bases fit TRBD2. Germline CDR1 is SGHRS and CDR2 is YFSETQ. Germline trimming cut 2 bases from V and 5 bases from J; bases unmatched to any gene: 6. The CDR3 is made up of 14 amino acids. The CDR3 spells CASSLPSGHETQYF. CDR3 sequence (DNA): TGCGCCAGCAGCTTACCTAGCGGACATGAGACCCAGTACTTC.

The chain employs TRBV19 and TRBJ2-7, with D perhaps assigned TRBD1 or TRBD2 (6 bases each). Germline CDR1 is LNHDA and CDR2 is SQIVND (reference sequence). The V gene lost 4 bases and the J gene lost 4 bases, with 17 bases spanning the gap. This CDR3 spans 15 amino acids. CDR3: CASSRGGQGLYEQYF. CDR3 DNA: TGTGCCAGTAGTAGAGGAGGGCAGGGGTTGTACGAGCAGTACTTC.

The table lists this clone with a few counts. This sequence joins TRBV6-5 and TRBJ1-2; 9 bases align to TRBD1. V gave up 0 bases and J gave up 5 bases; unmatched junction bases: 4. Germline V lookup: CDR1 MNHEY, CDR2 SVGAGI. There are 15 residues in the CDR3. CDR3 bases: TGTGCCAGCAGTTACTCTGGACAGGGGAGATATGGCTACACCTTC. It codes for CASSYSGQGRYGYTF.

V usage is TRBV7-2 and J usage is TRBJ2-7; possible D gene TRBD1, 6 bases. The V end lost 4 bases, the J end lost 5 bases, and 15 bases lay between the germline ends. This CDR3 has 14 amino acids. The germline V gene encodes CDR1 SGHTA and CDR2 FQGNSA. The CDR3 coding sequence is TGTGCCAGCAGCTCCAGGACAGCAAGTAACGAGCAGTACTTC. Its translation: CASSSRTASNEQYF.

The chain couples TRBV5-4 to TRBJ1-4; 7 bases line up with TRBD1. Germline CDR1 SGHNT, CDR2 YYREEE (reference sequence). There are 17 residues in the CDR3. V shed 1 base and J 3 bases; nucleotides not matched to a gene: 9. CDR3 in amino acids: CASSLRGRRSANEKLFF. For the CDR3, the DNA is TGTGCCAGCAGCTTGAGGGGGCGCAGGTCAGCTAATGAAAAACTGTTTTTT.

V is TRBV9 and J is TRBJ1-6; no definite D call. This CDR3 is built from 12 residues. The V end lost 7 bases, the J end lost 2 bases, and 4 bases lay between the germline ends. The V gene's germline CDR1 is SGDLS and CDR2 YYNGEE. The CDR3 loop is CASGPYNSPLHF. The DNA of the CDR3 is TGTGCCAGCGGCCCCTATAATTCACCCCTCCACTTT.